This T cell receptor (beta chain) was obtained from a study of T-cell reconstitution after alpha-beta-depleted transplantation in children. Unique molecular identifiers were incorporated when the TCRbeta library was constructed. TCRdb re-called the PCR reads through MiXCR, storing one row per CDR3 protein. This table has roughly 100,000 distinct CDR3 sequences, 7.5% to 9% appearing once. The sequence was obtained from a boy aged 2-15 years with acute lymphoblastic leukemia, due to receive a stem cell transplant. Source: PBMCs, taken before TCRalphabeta/CD19-depleted stem cell transplant.

The CDR3 here is CASSGQGTSPLHF. The CDR3 nucleotides read TGTGCCAGCAGTGGACAGGGGACTTCACCCCTCCACTTT. V and J are TRBV6-1 and TRBJ1-6; 8 bases match TRBD1. CDR3 length equals 13 residues. Germline loops: CDR1 MNHNS, CDR2 SASEGT. V gave up 4 bases and J gave up 9 bases; unmatched junction bases: 2.